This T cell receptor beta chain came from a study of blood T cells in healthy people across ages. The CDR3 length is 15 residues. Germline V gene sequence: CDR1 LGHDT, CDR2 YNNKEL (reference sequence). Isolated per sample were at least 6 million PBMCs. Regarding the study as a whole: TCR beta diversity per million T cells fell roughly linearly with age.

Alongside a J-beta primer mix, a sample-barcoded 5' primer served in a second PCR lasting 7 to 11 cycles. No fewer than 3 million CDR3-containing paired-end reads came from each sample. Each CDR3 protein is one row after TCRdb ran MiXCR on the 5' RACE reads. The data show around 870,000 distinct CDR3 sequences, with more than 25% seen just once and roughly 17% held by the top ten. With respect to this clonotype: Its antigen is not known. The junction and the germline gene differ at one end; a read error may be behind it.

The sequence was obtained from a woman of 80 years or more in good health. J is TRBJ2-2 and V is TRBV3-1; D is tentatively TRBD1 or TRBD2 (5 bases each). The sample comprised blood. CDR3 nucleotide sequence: TGTGCCAGCAGCTACCCTAGCATCGGGACCGGGGAGCGGTTTTTT. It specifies CASSYPSIGTGERFF.